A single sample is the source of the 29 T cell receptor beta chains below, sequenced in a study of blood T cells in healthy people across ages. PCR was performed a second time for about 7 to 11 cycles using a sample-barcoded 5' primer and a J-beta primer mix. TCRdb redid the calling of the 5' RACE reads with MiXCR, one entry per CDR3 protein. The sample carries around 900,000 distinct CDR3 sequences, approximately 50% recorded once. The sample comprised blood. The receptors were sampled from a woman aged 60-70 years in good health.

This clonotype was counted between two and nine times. CDR3 in amino acids: CASSDQFGNTQYF. CDR3 bases: TGTGCCAGCAGTGACCAGTTCGGAAATACGCAGTATTTT. The genes are TRBV7-3 and TRBJ2-3; D remains unclear. Germline CDR1 and CDR2: SGHTA and FQGTGA. The CDR3 spans 13 residues. Deletions cut 6 bases from V and 7 bases from J, with 14 bases between.

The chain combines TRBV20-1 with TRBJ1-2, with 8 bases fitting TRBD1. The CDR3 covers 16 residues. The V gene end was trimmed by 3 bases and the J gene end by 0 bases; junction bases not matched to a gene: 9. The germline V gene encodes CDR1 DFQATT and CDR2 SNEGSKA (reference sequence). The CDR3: CSASKGQVRANYGYTF. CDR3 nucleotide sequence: TGCAGTGCTAGTAAGGGACAGGTCAGGGCTAACTATGGCTACACCTTC.

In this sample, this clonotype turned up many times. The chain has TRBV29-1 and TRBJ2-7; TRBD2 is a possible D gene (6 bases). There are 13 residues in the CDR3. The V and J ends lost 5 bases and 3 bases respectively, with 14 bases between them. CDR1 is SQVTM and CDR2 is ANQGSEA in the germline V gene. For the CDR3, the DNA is TGCAGCGTTCGGGGGTCTGGTAGCTACGAGCAGTACTTC. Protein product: CSVRGSGSYEQYF.

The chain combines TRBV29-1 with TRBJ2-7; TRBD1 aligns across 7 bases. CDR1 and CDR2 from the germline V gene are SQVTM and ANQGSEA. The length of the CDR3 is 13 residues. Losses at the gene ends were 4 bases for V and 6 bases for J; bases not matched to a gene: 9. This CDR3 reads CSVAPGQTCEQYF. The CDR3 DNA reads TGCAGCGTTGCACCGGGACAGACCTGCGAGCAGTACTTC.

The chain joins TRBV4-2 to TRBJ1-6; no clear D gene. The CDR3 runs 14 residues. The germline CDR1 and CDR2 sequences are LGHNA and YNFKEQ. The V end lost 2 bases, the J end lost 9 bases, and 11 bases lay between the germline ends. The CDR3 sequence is CASSQNQMGSPLHF. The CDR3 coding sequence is TGTGCCAGCAGCCAAAATCAAATGGGTTCACCCCTCCACTTT.

For the CDR3, the DNA is TGCAGCGTTGTATCAGAGCGGGGACGGAGCTATGGCTACACCTTC. Amino acids: CSVVSERGRSYGYTF. The chain combines TRBV29-1 with TRBJ1-2; possibly TRBD1 for D (5 bases). CDR1 SQVTM and CDR2 ANQGSEA come from the germline V gene. Deletions cut 4 bases from V and 4 bases from J, with 19 bases between. CDR3 length: 15 amino acids.

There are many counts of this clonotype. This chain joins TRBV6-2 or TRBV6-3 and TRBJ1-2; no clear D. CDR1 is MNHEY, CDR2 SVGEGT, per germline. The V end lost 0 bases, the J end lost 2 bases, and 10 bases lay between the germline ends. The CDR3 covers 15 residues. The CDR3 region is CASSYSAGLNYGYTF. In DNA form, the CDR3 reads TGTGCCAGCAGTTACTCAGCAGGCTTGAACTATGGCTACACCTTC.

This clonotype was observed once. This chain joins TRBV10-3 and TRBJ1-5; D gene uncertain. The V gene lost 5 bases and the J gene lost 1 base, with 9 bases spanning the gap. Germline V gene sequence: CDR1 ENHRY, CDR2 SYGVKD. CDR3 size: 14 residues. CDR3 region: CAISFRLSNQPQHF. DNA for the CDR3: TGTGCCATCAGTTTCAGGCTCAGCAATCAGCCCCAGCATTTT.

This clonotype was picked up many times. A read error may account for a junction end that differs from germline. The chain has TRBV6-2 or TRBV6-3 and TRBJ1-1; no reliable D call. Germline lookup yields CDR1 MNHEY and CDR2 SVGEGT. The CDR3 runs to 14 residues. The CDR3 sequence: CASSYAPYNIEAFF. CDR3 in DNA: TGTGCCAGCAGTTACGCCCCATACAACATTGAAGCTTTCTTT.

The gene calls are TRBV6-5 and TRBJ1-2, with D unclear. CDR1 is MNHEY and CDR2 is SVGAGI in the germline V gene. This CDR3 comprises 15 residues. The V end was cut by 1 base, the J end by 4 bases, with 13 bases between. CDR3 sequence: CASSYFGSSPYGYTF. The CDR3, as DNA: TGTGCCAGCAGTTACTTTGGCAGCAGTCCCTATGGCTACACCTTC.

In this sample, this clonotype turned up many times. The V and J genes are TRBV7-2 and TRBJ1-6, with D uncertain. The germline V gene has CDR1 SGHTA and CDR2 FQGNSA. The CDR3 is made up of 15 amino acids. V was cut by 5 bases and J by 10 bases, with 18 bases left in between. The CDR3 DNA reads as TGTGCCAGCAGCCAAGATGTGGGTGTAGGGTCACCCCTCCACTTT. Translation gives CASSQDVGVGSPLHF.

CDR3 sequence (DNA): TGTGCCAGCAGCCTCCGGGACAGGGTAGATTCACCCCTCCACTTT. It translates to CASSLRDRVDSPLHF. The chain has TRBV3-1 and TRBJ1-6; 9 bases are shared with TRBD1. V gave up 4 bases and J gave up 8 bases; unmatched junction bases: 6. The CDR3 totals 15 residues. Germline lookup yields CDR1 LGHDT and CDR2 YNNKEL (reference sequence). The full variable domain, in which reference TRBV3-1 and TRBJ1-6 provide the parts outside the CDR3, is DTAVSQTPKYLVTQMGNDKSIKCEQNLGHDTMYWYKQDSKKFLKIMFSYNNKELIINETVPNRFSPKSPDKAHLNLHINSLELGDSAVYFCASSLRDRVDSPLHFGNGTRLTVT.

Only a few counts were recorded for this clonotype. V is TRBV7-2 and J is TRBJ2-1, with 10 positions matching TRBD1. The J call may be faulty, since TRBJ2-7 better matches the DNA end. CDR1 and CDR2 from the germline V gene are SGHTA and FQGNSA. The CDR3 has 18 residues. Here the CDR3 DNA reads TGTGCCAGCAGCCCCCAGGTAGGGGGACAGGGGTCCTACAATGAGCAGTACTTC. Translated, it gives CASSPQVGGQGSYNEQYF.

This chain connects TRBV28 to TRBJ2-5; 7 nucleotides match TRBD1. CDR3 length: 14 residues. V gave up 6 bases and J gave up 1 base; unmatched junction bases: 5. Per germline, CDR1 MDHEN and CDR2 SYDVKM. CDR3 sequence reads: CASRPGGPQETQYF. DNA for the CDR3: TGTGCCAGCAGGCCAGGGGGACCCCAAGAGACCCAGTACTTC. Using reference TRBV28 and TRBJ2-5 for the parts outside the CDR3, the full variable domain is DVKVTQSSRYLVKRTGEKVFLECVQDMDHENMFWYRQDPGLGLRLIYFSYDVKMKEKGDIPEGYSVSREKKERFSLILESASTNQTSMYLCASRPGGPQETQYFGPGTRLLVL.

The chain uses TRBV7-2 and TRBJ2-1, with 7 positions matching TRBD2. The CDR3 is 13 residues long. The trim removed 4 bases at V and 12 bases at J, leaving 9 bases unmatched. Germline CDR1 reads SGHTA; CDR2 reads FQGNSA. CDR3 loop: CASSYRGGMTQFF. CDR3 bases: TGTGCCAGCAGCTACCGGGGAGGGATGACGCAGTTCTTC.

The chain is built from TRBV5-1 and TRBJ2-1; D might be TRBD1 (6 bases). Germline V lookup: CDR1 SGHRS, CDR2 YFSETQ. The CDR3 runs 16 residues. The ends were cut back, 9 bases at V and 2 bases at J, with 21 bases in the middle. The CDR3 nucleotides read TGCGCCATCCAACCCCTCAGCGACAGGCCCTACAATGAGCAGTTCTTC. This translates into CAIQPLSDRPYNEQFF.

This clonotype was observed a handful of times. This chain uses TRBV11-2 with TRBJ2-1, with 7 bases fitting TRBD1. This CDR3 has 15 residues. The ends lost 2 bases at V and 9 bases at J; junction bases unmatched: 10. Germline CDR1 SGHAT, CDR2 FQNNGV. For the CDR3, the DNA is TGTGCCAGCAGCTTAATGACAGGGCAAAGCAGTGAGCAGTTCTTC. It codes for CASSLMTGQSSEQFF.

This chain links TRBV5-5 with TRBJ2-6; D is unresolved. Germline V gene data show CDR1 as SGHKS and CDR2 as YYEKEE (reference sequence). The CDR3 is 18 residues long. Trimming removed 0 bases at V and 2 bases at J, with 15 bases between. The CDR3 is CASSLDPSGSTGANVLTF. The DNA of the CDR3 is TGTGCCAGCAGCTTGGACCCATCGGGCAGCACTGGGGCCAACGTCCTGACTTTC.

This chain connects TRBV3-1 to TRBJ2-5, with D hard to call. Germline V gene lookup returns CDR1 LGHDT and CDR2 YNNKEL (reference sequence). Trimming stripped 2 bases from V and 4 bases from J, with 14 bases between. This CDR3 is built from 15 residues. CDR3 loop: CASSQSTLPRETQYF. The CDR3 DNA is TGTGCCAGCAGCCAAAGCACGCTCCCCCGAGAGACCCAGTACTTC.

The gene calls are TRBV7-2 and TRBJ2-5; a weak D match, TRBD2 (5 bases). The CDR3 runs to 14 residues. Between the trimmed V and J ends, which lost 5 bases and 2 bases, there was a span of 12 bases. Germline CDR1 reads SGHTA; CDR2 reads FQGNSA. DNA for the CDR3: TGTGCCAGCAGCGTAAGCGCGGGTCAAGAGACCCAGTACTTC. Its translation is CASSVSAGQETQYF.

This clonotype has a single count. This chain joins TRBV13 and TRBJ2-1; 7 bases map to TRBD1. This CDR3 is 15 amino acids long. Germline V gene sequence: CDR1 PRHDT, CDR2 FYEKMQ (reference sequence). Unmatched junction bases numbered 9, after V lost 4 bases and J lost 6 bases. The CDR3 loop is CASSSPGQYTNEQFF. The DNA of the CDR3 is TGTGCCAGCAGCTCGCCGGGACAGTATACCAATGAGCAGTTCTTC. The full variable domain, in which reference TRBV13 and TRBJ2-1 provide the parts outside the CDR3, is AAGVIQSPRHLIKEKRETATLKCYPIPRHDTVYWYQQGPGQDPQFLISFYEKMQSDKGSIPDRFSAQQFSDYHSELNMSSLELGDSALYFCASSSPGQYTNEQFFGPGTRLTVL.

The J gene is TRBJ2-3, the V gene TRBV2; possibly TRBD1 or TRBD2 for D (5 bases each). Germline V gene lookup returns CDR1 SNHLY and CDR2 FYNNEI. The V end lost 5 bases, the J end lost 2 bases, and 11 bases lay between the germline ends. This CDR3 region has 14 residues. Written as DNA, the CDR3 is TGTGCCAGCAGTTGGGGACCTGACACAGATACGCAGTATTTT. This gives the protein CASSWGPDTDTQYF.

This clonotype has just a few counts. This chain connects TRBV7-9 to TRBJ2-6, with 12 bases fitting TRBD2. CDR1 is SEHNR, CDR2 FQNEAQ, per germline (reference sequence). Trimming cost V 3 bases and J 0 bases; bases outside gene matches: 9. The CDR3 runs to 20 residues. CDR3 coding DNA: TGTGCCAGCAGCTTGGGGACTAGCGGGCGTTACCTCTCTGGGGCCAACGTCCTGACTTTC. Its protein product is CASSLGTSGRYLSGANVLTF.

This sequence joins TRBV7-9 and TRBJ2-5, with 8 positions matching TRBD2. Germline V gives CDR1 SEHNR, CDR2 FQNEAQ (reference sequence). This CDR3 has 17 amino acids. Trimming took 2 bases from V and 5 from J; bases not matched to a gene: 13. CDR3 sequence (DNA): TGTGCCAGCAGCTTATCGCCCAGCGGGAGAGTAGGGGAGACCCAGTACTTC. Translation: CASSLSPSGRVGETQYF.

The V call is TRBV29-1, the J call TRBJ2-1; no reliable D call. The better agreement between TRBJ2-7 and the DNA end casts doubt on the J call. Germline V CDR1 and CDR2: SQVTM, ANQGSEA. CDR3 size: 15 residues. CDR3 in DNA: TGCAGCGTTGTAGGTGGCCTGACTGAGTACAATGAGCAGTACTTC. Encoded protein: CSVVGGLTEYNEQYF.

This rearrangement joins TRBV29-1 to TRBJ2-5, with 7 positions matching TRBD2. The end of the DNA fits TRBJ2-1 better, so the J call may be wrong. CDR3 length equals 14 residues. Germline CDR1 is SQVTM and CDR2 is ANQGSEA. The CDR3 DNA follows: TGCAGCGTTGAAGGCGGGAGTGTTCAAGAGACCCAGTTCTTC. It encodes CSVEGGSVQETQFF.

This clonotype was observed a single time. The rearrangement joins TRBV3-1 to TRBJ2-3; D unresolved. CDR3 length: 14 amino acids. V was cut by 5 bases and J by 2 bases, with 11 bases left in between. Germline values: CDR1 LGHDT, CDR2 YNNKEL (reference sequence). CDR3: CASSETFTTDTQYF. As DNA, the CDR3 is TGTGCCAGCAGCGAGACATTTACCACAGATACGCAGTATTTT.

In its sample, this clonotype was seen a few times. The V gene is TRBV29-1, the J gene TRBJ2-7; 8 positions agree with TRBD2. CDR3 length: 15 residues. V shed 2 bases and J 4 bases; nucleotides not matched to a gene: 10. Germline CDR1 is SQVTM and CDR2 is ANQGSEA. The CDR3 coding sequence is TGCAGCGTTGAACCTTGGCCTAGCGGGTCTTACGAGCAGTACTTC. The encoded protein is CSVEPWPSGSYEQYF.

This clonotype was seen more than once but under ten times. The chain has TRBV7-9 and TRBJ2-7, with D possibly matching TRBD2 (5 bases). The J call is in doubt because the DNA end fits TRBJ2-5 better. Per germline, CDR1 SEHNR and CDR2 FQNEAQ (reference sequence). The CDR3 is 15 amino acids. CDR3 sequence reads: CASSPTVDLQETQYF. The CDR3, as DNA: TGTGCCAGCAGCCCGACCGTGGACTTACAAGAGACCCAGTACTTC.